These T cell receptor beta chains were read from a single sample in a study of shared clonotypes between healthy human individuals. TCRdb's copy holds only in-frame clones and misses some; the assay was immunoSEQ multiplex PCR. The sample carries more than 2,000,000 clones, 85% to 95% recorded once. The sample taken for sequencing was naive CD4+ T cells sorted from blood. All receptors come from a young man in good health. The conserved cysteine and the conserved F or W are not part of the CDR3 here.

v_gene: TRBV5-8
j_gene: TRBJ2-5
CDR3aa: ASSYGMDSGRDQETQY

v_gene: TRBV21-1
j_gene: TRBJ1-6
CDR3aa: AGSRGTRDSPLH

v_gene: TRBV5-6
j_gene: TRBJ2-5
CDR3aa: ASSLYNSPQETQY

v_gene: TRBV30
j_gene: TRBJ1-1
CDR3aa: AWKIETVNTEAF

v_gene: TRBV19
j_gene: TRBJ1-6
CDR3aa: ASTPLGVGQGNSPLH

v_gene: TRBV10-3
j_gene: TRBJ1-2
CDR3aa: AISDSGMYYGYT

v_gene: TRBV6-1
j_gene: TRBJ1-1
CDR3aa: ASSDETGAWGDTEAF

v_gene: TRBV5-1
j_gene: TRBJ2-7
CDR3aa: ASSLTGTGVSYEQY

v_gene: TRBV11-2
j_gene: TRBJ1-1
CDR3aa: ASSYRTAAVNTEAF

v_gene: TRBV2
j_gene: TRBJ1-5
CDR3aa: ASSGQISNQPQH

v_gene: TRBV11-2
j_gene: TRBJ1-4
CDR3aa: ASSSAPRGINEKLF

v_gene: TRBV29-1
j_gene: TRBJ2-2
CDR3aa: SVTGSANTGELF

v_gene: TRBV4-2
j_gene: TRBJ2-7
CDR3aa: ASSQDYQLLGEQY

v_gene: TRBV5-1
j_gene: TRBJ2-7
CDR3aa: ASSLSRDPTYEQY

v_gene: TRBV11-1
j_gene: TRBJ2-7
CDR3aa: ASSRPTYEQY

v_gene: TRBV11-3
j_gene: TRBJ2-1
CDR3aa: ASSRTGDSYNEQF